A single sample gave rise to the 5 T cell receptor beta chains below, sequenced in a study of OX40 agonist ivuxolimab in advanced cancers. Sequencing used immunoSEQ multiplex PCR; TCRdb keeps in-frame clones, though not all of them. This sample has roughly 41,000 clones, with around four fifths found just once. The sequencing used CD4+ or CD8+ T cells sorted from blood, collected in a trial of the OX40 agonist ivuxolimab. The receptors were gathered from an adult with an advanced solid tumor such as melanoma, head and neck, liver or kidney cancer.

The V gene is TRBV7-8, the J gene TRBJ2-5; 16 bases agree with TRBD2. Trimming removed 8 bases from V and 4 bases from J; junction bases left unmatched: 7. This CDR3 contains 16 residues. Germline CDR1 is SGHVS and CDR2 is FQNEAQ. CDR3 DNA: TGTGCCAGCGCAGTGGGGACTAGCGGGGGGGGAGAGACCCAGTACTTC. Amino acids: CASAVGTSGGGETQYF.

As DNA, the CDR3 is TGTGCCAGTAGTCTGACTAGCGGGAGCTCCTACGAGCAGTACTTC. Encoded protein: CASSLTSGSSYEQYF. The chain couples TRBV19 to TRBJ2-7; TRBD2 matches 12 bases. The CDR3 has 15 amino acids. CDR1 is LNHDA and CDR2 is SQIVND in the germline V gene (reference sequence). V shed 5 bases and J 0 bases; nucleotides not matched to a gene: 2.

The rearrangement joins TRBV28 to TRBJ1-1, with D unresolved. Germline V gene lookup returns CDR1 MDHEN and CDR2 SYDVKM. CDR3 length equals 15 residues. The ends were cut back, 1 base at V and 1 base at J, with 10 bases in the middle. CDR3: CASSLLVGRNTEAFF. DNA of the CDR3: TGTGCCAGCAGTTTATTAGTAGGGAGGAACACTGAAGCTTTCTTT.

This chain joins TRBV2 and TRBJ2-1; 8 bases line up with TRBD2. The CDR3 loop spans 12 amino acids. Germline V gene data show CDR1 as SNHLY and CDR2 as FYNNEI. V was clipped by 5 bases and J by 9 bases; unmatched bases: 3. The CDR3 sequence is CASSNSGTEQFF. The CDR3 DNA is TGTGCCAGCAGTAATAGCGGGACTGAGCAGTTCTTC. Drawing the rest from reference TRBV2 and TRBJ2-1, the complete variable domain is EPEVTQTPSHQVTQMGQEVILRCVPISNHLYFYWYRQILGQKVEFLVSFYNNEISEKSEIFDDQFSVERPDGSNFTLKIRSTKLEDSAMYFCASSNSGTEQFFGPGTRLTVL.

J is TRBJ2-5 and V is TRBV7-6, with D tentatively TRBD2 (6 bases). Germline V gene lookup returns CDR1 SGHVS and CDR2 FNYEAQ. The CDR3 spans 16 residues. Trimming cost V 1 base and J 2 bases, with 14 bases left between them. The CDR3 loop is CASSLGLAVNQETQYF. CDR3 sequence (DNA): TGTGCCAGCAGCTTAGGGTTAGCGGTCAATCAAGAGACCCAGTACTTC.